The 7 T cell receptor beta chains below all came from one sample that was sequenced in a study of blood T cell repertoires in COVID-19. Repertoires were generated with immunoSEQ multiplex PCR, while TCRdb's copy carries only in-frame clones and drops some. Of about 240,000 clones in the sample, about 80% were seen once. Sequencing input: peripheral blood. The receptors shown here come from an elderly woman with acute or convalescent COVID-19.

The V call is TRBV5-6, the J call TRBJ2-5, with 12 positions matching TRBD1. V was clipped by 2 bases and J by 10 bases; unmatched bases: 18. This CDR3 has 18 amino acids. CDR1 and CDR2 (germline): SGHDT, YYEEEE. CDR3 sequence: CASSLRGTGGARTVRQYF. The CDR3 DNA follows: TGTGCCAGCAGCTTACGTGGGACAGGGGGCGCAAGGACAGTGCGCCAGTACTTC.

The chain joins TRBV5-4 to TRBJ2-7, with 7 bases fitting TRBD2. J lost 3 bases, V lost 4 bases, and 10 bases had no gene match. Germline CDR1 SGHNT, CDR2 YYREEE (reference sequence). The length of the CDR3 is 15 residues. The CDR3 is CASSADSGPFYEQYF. CDR3 coding DNA: TGTGCCAGCAGCGCTGATAGCGGGCCCTTCTACGAGCAGTACTTC.

A single count supports this clone. The V call is TRBV18, the J call TRBJ2-7; D gene ambiguous. CDR1 is KGHSH, CDR2 LQKENI, per germline. Deletions cut 3 bases from V and 2 bases from J, with 11 bases between. The CDR3 loop spans 14 amino acids. For the CDR3, the DNA is TGTGCCAGCTCACCTACTCACGGAGCCTACGAGCAGTACTTC. Translation: CASSPTHGAYEQYF.

The chain employs TRBV29-1 and TRBJ1-1; D remains unclear. Between the trimmed V and J ends, which lost 6 bases and 0 bases, there was a span of 11 bases. Germline CDR1 SQVTM, CDR2 ANQGSEA. The CDR3 sequence is 13 residues long. Here the CDR3 DNA reads TGCAGCGTGGATGGACTGATGAACACTGAAGCTTTCTTT. It encodes CSVDGLMNTEAFF.

The chain carries TRBV3-1 (or the pseudogene TRBV3-2) and TRBJ1-5, with TRBD1 identical over 8 bases. This CDR3 has 15 amino acids. V dropped 4 bases and J dropped 11; count of bases not matched to a gene: 13. CDR1 and CDR2 (germline): LGHDT, YNNKEL (reference sequence). The chain's CDR3 is CASSLSSQGAKSQHF. CDR3 nucleotide sequence: TGTGCCAGCAGCCTTAGCTCGCAGGGGGCCAAGTCCCAGCATTTT.

The rearrangement links TRBV3-1 (or the pseudogene TRBV3-2) to TRBJ1-1; possibly TRBD1 for D (6 bases). Trimming cost V 9 bases and J 1 base, with 15 bases left between them. The CDR3 has 14 residues. Germline CDR1 reads LGHDT; CDR2 reads YNNKEL (reference sequence). CDR3 region: CASRPGHSNTEAFF. CDR3 bases: TGTGCCAGTCGGCCGGGACACTCGAACACTGAAGCTTTCTTT.

This clone has a single count. The rearrangement links TRBV5-6 to TRBJ2-5; a weak D match, TRBD1 (5 bases). The CDR3 is 14 residues long. The V gene lost 1 base and the J gene lost 0 bases, with 7 bases spanning the gap. Germline V CDR1 and CDR2: SGHDT, YYEEEE. The CDR3 loop is CASSLRGYQETQYF. For the CDR3, the DNA is TGTGCCAGCAGCTTGAGGGGCTACCAAGAGACCCAGTACTTC. The variable domain in full, completed from reference TRBV5-6 and TRBJ2-5, reads DAGVTQSPTHLIKTRGQQVTLRCSPKSGHDTVSWYQQALGQGPQFIFQYYEEEERQRGNFPDRFSGHQFPNYSSELNVNALLLGDSALYLCASSLRGYQETQYFGPGTRLLVL.